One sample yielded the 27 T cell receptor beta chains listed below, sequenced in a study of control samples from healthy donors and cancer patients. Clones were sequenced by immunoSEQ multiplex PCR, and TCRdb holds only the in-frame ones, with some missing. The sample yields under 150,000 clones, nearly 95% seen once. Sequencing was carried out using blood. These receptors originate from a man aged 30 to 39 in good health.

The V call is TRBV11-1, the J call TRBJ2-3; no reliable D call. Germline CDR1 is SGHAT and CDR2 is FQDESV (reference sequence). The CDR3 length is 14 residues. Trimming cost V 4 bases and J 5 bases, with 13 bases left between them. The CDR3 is CASSSTVMVDTQYF. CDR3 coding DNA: TGTGCCAGCAGCTCGACCGTAATGGTAGATACGCAGTATTTT.

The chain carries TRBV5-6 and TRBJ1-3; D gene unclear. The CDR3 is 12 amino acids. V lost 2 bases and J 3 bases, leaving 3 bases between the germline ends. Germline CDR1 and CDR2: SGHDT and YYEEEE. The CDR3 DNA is TGTGCCAGCAGCTTTGATGGAAACACCATATATTTT. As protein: CASSFDGNTIYF.

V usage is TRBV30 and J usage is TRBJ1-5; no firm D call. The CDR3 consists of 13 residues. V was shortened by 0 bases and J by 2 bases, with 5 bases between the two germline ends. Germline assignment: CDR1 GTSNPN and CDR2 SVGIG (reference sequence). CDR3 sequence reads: CAWSVRGNQPQHF. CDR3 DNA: TGTGCCTGGAGTGTACGGGGCAATCAGCCCCAGCATTTT.

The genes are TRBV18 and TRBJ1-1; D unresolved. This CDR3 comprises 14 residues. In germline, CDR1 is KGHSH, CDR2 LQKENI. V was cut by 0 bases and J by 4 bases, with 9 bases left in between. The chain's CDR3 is CASSPPGVPTEAFF. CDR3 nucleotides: TGTGCCAGCTCACCACCGGGTGTCCCCACTGAAGCTTTCTTT.

The CDR3 bases are TGTGCCAGTTCCTATGGGACAGGCCAAGAGACCCAGTACTTC. Its protein is CASSYGTGQETQYF. The rearrangement links TRBV19 to TRBJ2-5, with 8 bases matching TRBD1. CDR1 is LNHDA and CDR2 is SQIVND in the germline V gene (reference sequence). V shed 8 bases, J shed 1 base, and the junction held 6 bases outside the gene matches. The CDR3 sequence is 14 residues long. The variable domain in full, with the rest retrieved from reference TRBV19 and TRBJ2-5, is DGGITQSPKYLFRKEGQNVTLSCEQNLNHDAMYWYRQDPGQGLRLIYYSQIVNDFQKGDIAEGYSVSREKKESFPLTVTSAQKNPTAFYLCASSYGTGQETQYFGPGTRLLVL.

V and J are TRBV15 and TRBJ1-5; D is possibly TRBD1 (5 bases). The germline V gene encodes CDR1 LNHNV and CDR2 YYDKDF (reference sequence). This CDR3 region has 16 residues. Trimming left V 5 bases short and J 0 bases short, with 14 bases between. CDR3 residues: CATSLDRTPSNQPQHF. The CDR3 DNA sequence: TGTGCCACCAGCCTGGACCGGACACCTAGCAATCAGCCCCAGCATTTT.

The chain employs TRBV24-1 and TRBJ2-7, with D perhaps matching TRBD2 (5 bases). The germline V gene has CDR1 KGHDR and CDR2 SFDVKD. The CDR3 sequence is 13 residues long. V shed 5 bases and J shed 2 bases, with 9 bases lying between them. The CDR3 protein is CATSVSGTYEQYV. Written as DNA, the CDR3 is TGTGCCACCAGTGTATCCGGGACCTACGAGCAGTACGTC.

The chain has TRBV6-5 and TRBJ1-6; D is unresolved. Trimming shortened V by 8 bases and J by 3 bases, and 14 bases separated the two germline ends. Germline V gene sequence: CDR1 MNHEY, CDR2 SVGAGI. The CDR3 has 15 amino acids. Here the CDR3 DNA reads TGTGCCAGCTTAACTCGACGGAACTATAATTCACCCCTCCACTTT. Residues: CASLTRRNYNSPLHF.

The CDR3 DNA follows: TGTGCCACCAGCAGAGGACTCATATCCTACGAGCAGTACTTC. Amino acids: CATSRGLISYEQYF. The J gene is TRBJ2-7, the V gene TRBV15; D is unresolved. CDR3 length equals 14 residues. Between the trimmed V and J ends, which lost 1 base and 1 base, there was a span of 8 bases. Germline CDR1 is LNHNV and CDR2 is YYDKDF (reference sequence).

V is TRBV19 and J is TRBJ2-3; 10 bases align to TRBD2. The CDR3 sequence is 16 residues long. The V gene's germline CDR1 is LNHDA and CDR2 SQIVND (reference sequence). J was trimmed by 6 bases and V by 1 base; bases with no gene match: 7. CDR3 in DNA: TGTGCCAGTAGTATAGCACTAGCGGGGTCTCTGGATACGCAGTATTTT. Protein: CASSIALAGSLDTQYF.

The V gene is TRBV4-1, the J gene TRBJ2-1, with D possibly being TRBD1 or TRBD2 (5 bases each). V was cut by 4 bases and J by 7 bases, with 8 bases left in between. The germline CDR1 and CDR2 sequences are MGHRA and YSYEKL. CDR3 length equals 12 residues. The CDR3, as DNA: TGCGCCAGCAGCCCAGGGAGAAATGAGCAGTTCTTC. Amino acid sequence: CASSPGRNEQFF.

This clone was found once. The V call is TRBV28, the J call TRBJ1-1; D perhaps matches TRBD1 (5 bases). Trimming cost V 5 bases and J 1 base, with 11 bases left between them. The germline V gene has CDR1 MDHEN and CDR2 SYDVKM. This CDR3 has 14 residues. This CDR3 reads CASSMDTRNTEAFF. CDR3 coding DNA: TGTGCCAGCAGTATGGACACAAGGAACACTGAAGCTTTCTTT.

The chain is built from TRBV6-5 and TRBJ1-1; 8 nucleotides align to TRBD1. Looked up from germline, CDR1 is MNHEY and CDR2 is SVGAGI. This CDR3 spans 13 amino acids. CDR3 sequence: CAGSTGANTEAFF. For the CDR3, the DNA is TGTGCAGGGTCGACAGGGGCGAACACTGAAGCTTTCTTT.

CDR3 amino acids: CASSTEDGLNTEAFF. The CDR3 nucleotides are TGTGCCAGTAGTACAGAAGACGGTCTGAACACTGAAGCTTTCTTT. The chain is built from TRBV19 and TRBJ1-1, with D uncertain. The CDR3 loop spans 15 amino acids. V lost 4 bases and J 0 bases, leaving 12 bases between the germline ends. Per germline, CDR1 LNHDA and CDR2 SQIVND (reference sequence).

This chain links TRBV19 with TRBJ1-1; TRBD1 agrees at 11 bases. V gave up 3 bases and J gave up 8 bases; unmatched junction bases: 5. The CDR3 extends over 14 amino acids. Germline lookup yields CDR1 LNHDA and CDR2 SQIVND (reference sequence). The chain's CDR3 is CASSIVGTGGEAFF. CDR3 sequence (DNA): TGTGCCAGTAGTATTGTTGGGACAGGGGGGGAAGCTTTCTTT. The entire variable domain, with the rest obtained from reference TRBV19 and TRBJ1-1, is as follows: DGGITQSPKYLFRKEGQNVTLSCEQNLNHDAMYWYRQDPGQGLRLIYYSQIVNDFQKGDIAEGYSVSREKKESFPLTVTSAQKNPTAFYLCASSIVGTGGEAFFGQGTRLTVV.

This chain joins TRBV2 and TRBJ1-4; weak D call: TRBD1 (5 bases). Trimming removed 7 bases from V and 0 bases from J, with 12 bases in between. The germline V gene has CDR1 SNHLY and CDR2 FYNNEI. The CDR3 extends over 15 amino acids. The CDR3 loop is CASIRDVATNEKLFF. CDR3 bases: TGTGCCAGCATCAGGGACGTCGCAACTAATGAAAAACTGTTTTTT.

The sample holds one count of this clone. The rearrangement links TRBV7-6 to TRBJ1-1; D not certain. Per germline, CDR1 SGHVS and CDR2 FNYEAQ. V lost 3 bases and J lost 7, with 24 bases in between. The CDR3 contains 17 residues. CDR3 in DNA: TGTGCCAGCAGCTTTAGGAGGGCTGCTACGGGAGAGAATGAAGCTTTCTTT. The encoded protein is CASSFRRAATGENEAFF.

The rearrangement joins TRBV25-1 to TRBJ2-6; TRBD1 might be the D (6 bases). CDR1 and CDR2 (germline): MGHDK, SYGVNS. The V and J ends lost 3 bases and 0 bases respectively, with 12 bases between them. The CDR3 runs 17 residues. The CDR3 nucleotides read TGTGCCAGCAGTGATGGCAGGGGACACTCTGGGGCCAACGTCCTGACTTTC. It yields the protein CASSDGRGHSGANVLTF. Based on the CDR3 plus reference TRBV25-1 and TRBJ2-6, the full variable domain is EADIYQTPRYLVIGTGKKITLECSQTMGHDKMYWYQQDPGMELHLIHYSYGVNSTEKGDLSSESTVSRIRTEHFPLTLESARPSHTSQYLCASSDGRGHSGANVLTFGAGSRLTVL.

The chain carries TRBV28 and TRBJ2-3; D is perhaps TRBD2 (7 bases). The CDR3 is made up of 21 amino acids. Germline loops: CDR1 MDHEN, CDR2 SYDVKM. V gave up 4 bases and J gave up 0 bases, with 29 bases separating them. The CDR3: CASSSPPIGRGRDLSTDTQYF. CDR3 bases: TGTGCCAGCAGTTCGCCCCCGATAGGGCGGGGGCGCGACTTAAGCACAGATACGCAGTATTTT.

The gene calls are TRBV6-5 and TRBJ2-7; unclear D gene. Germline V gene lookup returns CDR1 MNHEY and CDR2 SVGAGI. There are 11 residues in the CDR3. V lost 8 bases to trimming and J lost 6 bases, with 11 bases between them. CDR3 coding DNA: TGTGCCAGCCAAGGGCTGGGCGAGCAGTACTTC. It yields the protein CASQGLGEQYF.

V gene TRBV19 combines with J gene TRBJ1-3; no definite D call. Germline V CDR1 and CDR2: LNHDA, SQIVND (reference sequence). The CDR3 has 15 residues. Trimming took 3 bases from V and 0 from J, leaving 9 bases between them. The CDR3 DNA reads TGTGCCAGTAGTATTCAGGACTTCTCTGGAAACACCATATATTTT. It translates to CASSIQDFSGNTIYF. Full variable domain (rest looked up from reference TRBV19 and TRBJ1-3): DGGITQSPKYLFRKEGQNVTLSCEQNLNHDAMYWYRQDPGQGLRLIYYSQIVNDFQKGDIAEGYSVSREKKESFPLTVTSAQKNPTAFYLCASSIQDFSGNTIYFGEGSWLTVV.

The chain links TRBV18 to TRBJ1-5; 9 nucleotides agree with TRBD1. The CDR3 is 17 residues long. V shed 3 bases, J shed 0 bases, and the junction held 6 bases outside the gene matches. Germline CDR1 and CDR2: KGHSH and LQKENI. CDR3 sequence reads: CASSPTGGPYSNQPQHF. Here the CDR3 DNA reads TGTGCCAGCTCACCGACAGGGGGACCCTATAGCAATCAGCCCCAGCATTTT.

The CDR3 DNA reads TGTGCCAGCCGCCCCCGGGACAGGGCAAACAATGAGCAGTTCTTC. As protein: CASRPRDRANNEQFF. The V gene is TRBV19, the J gene TRBJ2-1; 9 bases are shared with TRBD1. This CDR3 region has 15 residues. Germline lookup yields CDR1 LNHDA and CDR2 SQIVND (reference sequence). V was pared by 9 bases and J by 5 bases, with 11 bases of the junction left unmatched.

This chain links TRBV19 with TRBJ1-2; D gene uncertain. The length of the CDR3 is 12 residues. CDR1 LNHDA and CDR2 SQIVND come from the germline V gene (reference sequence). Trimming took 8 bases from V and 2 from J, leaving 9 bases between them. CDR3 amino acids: CASYTVNYGYTF. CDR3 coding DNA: TGTGCCAGTTATACAGTAAACTATGGCTACACCTTC.

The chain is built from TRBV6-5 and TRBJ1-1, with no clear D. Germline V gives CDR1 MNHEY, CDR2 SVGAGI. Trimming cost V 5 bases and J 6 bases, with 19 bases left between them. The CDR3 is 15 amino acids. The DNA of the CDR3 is TGTGCCAGCAGTCCCTGGCCCCAGGCTATCCCTGAAGCTTTCTTT. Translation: CASSPWPQAIPEAFF.

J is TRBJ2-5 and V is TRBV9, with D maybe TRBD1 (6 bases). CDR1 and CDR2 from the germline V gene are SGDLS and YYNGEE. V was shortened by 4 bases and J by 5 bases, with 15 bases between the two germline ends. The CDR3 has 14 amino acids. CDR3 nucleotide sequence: TGTGCCAGCAGCCCTCTGGCAGGGGTGGAGACCCAGTACTTC. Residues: CASSPLAGVETQYF. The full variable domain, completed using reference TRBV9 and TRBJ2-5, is DSGVTQTPKHLITATGQRVTLRCSPRSGDLSVYWYQQSLDQGLQFLIQYYNGEERAKGNILERFSAQQFPDLHSELNLSSLELGDSALYFCASSPLAGVETQYFGPGTRLLVL.

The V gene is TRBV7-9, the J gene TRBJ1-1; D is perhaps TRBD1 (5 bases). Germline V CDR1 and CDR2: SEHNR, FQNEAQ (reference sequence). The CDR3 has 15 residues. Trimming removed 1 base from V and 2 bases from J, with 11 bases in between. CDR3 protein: CASSLDGGVNTEAFF. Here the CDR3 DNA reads TGTGCCAGCAGCTTAGATGGGGGAGTTAACACTGAAGCTTTCTTT.